This TCR beta chain was documented in a study of blood T cell repertoires in COVID-19. Study-wide background: Sites across the United States, Italy and Spain contributed samples from acute and convalescent COVID-19. From T cells, B-cell-depleted T cells, or PBMCs came the material, which was cDNA or gDNA.

As originally analysed: Estimation of nucleated cell counts relied on the amplification of reference gene primers. The repertoire was sequenced with immunoSEQ multiplex PCR; TCRdb's copy has only in-frame clones and lacks some. The V and J calls and clone size are taken from that table; D and trimming were inferred from the DNA. The repertoire includes under 200,000 clones, roughly four fifths of them detected once, and more than 1.5% sits in the top ten. The sequenced sample consisted of peripheral blood. This clonotype was sampled from a human donor in a cohort sampled during active COVID-19.

The CDR3 sequence: CATSDSDRAYEQYF. The CDR3 DNA sequence: TGTGCCACCAGTGATTCCGACAGGGCGTACGAGCAGTACTTC. J is TRBJ2-7 and V is TRBV24-1; 7 nucleotides agree with TRBD1. The V segment lost 2 bases and the J segment 4 bases; nucleotides outside the gene matches: 4. CDR1 is KGHDR, CDR2 SFDVKD, per germline. This CDR3 comprises 14 residues.